This T cell receptor (beta chain) is from a study of blood T cell repertoires in COVID-19. About the study: Acute and convalescent COVID-19 samples came from the United States, Italy and Spain. Sample material is recorded as cDNA or gDNA derived from T cells, B-cell-depleted T cells, or PBMCs.

In the source study's methods: Amplified reference gene primers provided the basis for estimating nucleated cell counts. TCRdb's table, derived via immunoSEQ multiplex PCR, lists solely in-frame clones and lacks some. The DNA gave D and trimming, while V, J and clone size come from that table. The table lists around 160,000 clones, 80% of them singletons. Deletions cut 7 bases from V and 7 bases from J, with 9 bases between. This CDR3 has 11 residues. CDR1 is KGHDR and CDR2 is SFDVKD in the germline V gene. Sequenced material: peripheral blood. The origin of this receptor is a man aged 55 to 69 with active or convalescent COVID-19. The chain couples TRBV24-1 to TRBJ1-2; no definite D call. CDR3 loop: CATRSFSGYTF. The CDR3 DNA reads TGTGCCACCAGGAGTTTCTCTGGCTACACCTTC.